The T cell receptor beta chain under discussion was sequenced for a study of blood T cell repertoires in COVID-19. Study as a whole: PBMCs, B-cell-depleted T cells, or T cells were the source of the cDNA or gDNA that made up the material.

The authors' processing: Estimation of nucleated cell counts was performed using reference gene primer amplification. Clones were sequenced by immunoSEQ multiplex PCR, and TCRdb holds only the in-frame ones, with some missing. V, J and clone size reflect that table, while D and trimming were determined from the DNA. This table holds hundreds of thousands of clones, approximately 83% found once. The CDR3 totals 15 residues. V shed 4 bases and J 2 bases; nucleotides not matched to a gene: 7. The germline CDR1 and CDR2 sequences are SGHRS and YFSETQ. The sample consisted of peripheral blood. J is TRBJ2-5 and V is TRBV5-1; 8 bases map to TRBD2. The TCR was taken from a woman younger than 45 who had recovered from COVID-19. The CDR3 nucleotides are TGCGCCAGCAGCCCTATTCGGGGGGGTCAAGAGACCCAGTACTTC. This codes for CASSPIRGGQETQYF. Using reference TRBV5-1 and TRBJ2-5 for the parts outside the CDR3, the full variable domain is KAGVTQTPRYLIKTRGQQVTLSCSPISGHRSVSWYQQTPGQGLQFLFEYFSETQRNKGNFPGRFSGRQFSNSRSEMNVSTLELGDSALYLCASSPIRGGQETQYFGPGTRLLVL.